The source of this T cell receptor beta chain is a study of blood T cell repertoires in COVID-19. Background on the study: Samples came from the United States, Italy and Spain, spanning acute and convalescent COVID-19. T cells, B-cell-depleted T cells, or PBMCs supplied cDNA or gDNA.

While infection was still active, Seattle patients were enrolled and then followed longitudinally. Original processing notes: Researchers report that nucleated cell counts were estimated from reference gene primer amplification. TCRdb keeps only in-frame clones here, not all; method: immunoSEQ multiplex PCR. V and J calls and clone size are those listed in that table; D and trimming were worked out from the DNA. The data show under 200,000 clones, 85% seen once. Germline V gene data show CDR1 as KGHDR and CDR2 as SFDVKD. The CDR3 is made up of 14 amino acids. V was cut by 4 bases and J by 4 bases, with 12 bases left in between.

J is TRBJ1-2 and V is TRBV24-1; D is perhaps TRBD1 (5 bases). Sample: peripheral blood. This TCR was recovered from a woman of 80 years or more with COVID-19, enrolled during active disease. In DNA, the CDR3 is TGTGCCACCAGTGAACCGGACAAAACCTATGGCTACACCTTC. Its protein product is CATSEPDKTYGYTF.